This T cell receptor (beta chain) was identified during a study of neurological immune-mediated disorders. Study-level points and caveats: HTLV-1-associated myelopathy had the most TCR clonal expansion, while multiple sclerosis had the least, a level that fell below healthy controls.

Using its own MiXCR run on the 5' RACE reads, TCRdb lists one record per CDR3 protein. Of about 59,000 distinct CDR3 sequences in the sample, 10% to 15% were seen once. The table lists this clonotype with many counts. The antigen is not known. Trimming took 0 bases from V and 1 from J, leaving 9 bases between them. The CDR3 totals 15 residues. Germline-derived CDR1 and CDR2 are SEHNR and FQNEAQ (reference sequence). The chain is built from TRBV7-9 and TRBJ1-1; D uncertain. Sequenced sample: PBMCs. This clonotype was obtained from a woman aged 55-69 years with HTLV-1-associated myelopathy (HAM/TSP). This CDR3 is CASSLAAAWNTEAFF. The CDR3 coding sequence is TGTGCCAGCAGCTTAGCCGCCGCATGGAACACTGAAGCTTTCTTT.